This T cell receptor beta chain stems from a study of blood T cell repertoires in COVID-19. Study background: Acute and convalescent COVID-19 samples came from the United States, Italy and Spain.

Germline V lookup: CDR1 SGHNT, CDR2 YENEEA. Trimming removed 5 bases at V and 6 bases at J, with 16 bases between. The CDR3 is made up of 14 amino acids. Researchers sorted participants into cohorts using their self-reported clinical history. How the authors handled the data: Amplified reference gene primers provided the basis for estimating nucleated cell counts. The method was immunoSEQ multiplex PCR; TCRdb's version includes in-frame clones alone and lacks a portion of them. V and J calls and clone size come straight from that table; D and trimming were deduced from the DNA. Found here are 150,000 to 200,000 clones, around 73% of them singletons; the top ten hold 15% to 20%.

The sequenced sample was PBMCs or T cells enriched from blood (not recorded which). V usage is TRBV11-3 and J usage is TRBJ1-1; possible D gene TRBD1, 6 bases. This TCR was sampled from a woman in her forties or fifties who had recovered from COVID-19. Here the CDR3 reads CASSLRGGSAEAFF. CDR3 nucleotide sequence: TGTGCCAGCAGCCTCAGGGGCGGTAGCGCTGAAGCTTTCTTT.